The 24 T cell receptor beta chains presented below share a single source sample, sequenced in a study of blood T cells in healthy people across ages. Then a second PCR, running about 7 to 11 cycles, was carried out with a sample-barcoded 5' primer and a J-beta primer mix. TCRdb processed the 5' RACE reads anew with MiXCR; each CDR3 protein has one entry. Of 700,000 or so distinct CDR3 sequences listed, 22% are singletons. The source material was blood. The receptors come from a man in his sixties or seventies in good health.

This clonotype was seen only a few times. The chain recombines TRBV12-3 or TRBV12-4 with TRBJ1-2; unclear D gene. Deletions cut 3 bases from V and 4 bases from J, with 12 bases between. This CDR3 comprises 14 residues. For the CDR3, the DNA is TGTGCCAGCAGTTTTAGTCTCCCCACCTATGGCTACACCTTC. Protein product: CASSFSLPTYGYTF.

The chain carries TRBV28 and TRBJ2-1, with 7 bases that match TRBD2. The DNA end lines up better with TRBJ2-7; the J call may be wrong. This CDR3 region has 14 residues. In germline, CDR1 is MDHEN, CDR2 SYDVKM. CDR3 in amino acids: CASNLLRGDYEQYF. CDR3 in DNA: TGTGCCAGCAACCTCTTACGGGGGGATTACGAGCAGTACTTC.

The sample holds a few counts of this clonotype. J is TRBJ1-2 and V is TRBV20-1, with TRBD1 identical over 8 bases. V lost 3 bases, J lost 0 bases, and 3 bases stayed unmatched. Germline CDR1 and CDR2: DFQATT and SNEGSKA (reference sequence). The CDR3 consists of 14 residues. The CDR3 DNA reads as TGCAGTGCTAGCGTGGGACAGGCTAACTATGGCTACACCTTC. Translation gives CSASVGQANYGYTF.

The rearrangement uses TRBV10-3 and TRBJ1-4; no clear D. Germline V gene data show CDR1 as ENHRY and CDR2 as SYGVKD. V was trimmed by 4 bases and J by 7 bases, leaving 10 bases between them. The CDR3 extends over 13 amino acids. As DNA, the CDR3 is TGTGCCATCAGTGGGTCGGGAGGTGAAAAACTGTTTTTT. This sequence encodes CAISGSGGEKLFF.

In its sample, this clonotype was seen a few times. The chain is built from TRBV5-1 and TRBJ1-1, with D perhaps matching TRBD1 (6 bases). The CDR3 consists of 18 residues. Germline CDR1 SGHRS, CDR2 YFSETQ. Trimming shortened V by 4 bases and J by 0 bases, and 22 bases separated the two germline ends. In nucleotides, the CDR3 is TGCGCCAGCAGCAGGCAAACAGGGAGTCGTACCGTGAACACTGAAGCTTTCTTT. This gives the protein CASSRQTGSRTVNTEAFF.

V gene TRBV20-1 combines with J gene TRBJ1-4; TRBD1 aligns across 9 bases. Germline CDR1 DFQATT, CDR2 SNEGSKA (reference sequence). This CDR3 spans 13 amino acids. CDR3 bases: TGCAGCACAGGGGGCGCGGGAGGGGAAAAACTGTTTTTT. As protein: CSTGGAGGEKLFF.

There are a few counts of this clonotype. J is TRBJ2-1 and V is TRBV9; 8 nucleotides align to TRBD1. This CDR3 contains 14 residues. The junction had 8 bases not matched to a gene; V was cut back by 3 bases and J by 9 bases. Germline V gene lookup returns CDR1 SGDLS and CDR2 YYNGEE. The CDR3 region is CASSDRQGLGEQFF. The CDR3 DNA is TGTGCCAGCAGCGACCGACAGGGGTTGGGTGAGCAGTTCTTC.

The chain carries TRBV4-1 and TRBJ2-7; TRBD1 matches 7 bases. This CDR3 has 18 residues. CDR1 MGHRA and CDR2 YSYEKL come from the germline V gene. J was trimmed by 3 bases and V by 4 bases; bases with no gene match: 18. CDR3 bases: TGCGCCAGCAGCCTGAAGTTACGCCGGGACAGTATAAACTACGAGCAGTACTTC. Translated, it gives CASSLKLRRDSINYEQYF.

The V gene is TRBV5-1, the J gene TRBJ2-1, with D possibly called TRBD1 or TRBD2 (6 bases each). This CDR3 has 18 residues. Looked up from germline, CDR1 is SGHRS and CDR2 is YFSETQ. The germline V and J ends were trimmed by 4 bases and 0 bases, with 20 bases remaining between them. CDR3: CASSPWGAGPSSYNEQFF. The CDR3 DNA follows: TGCGCCAGCAGCCCATGGGGGGCGGGGCCGAGCTCCTACAATGAGCAGTTCTTC.

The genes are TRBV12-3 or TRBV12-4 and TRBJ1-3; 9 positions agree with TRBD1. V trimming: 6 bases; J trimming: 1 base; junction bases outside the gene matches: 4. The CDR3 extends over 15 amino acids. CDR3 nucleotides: TGTGCCAGCAGCCACAGGGGGCTTTCTGGAAACACCATATATTTT. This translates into CASSHRGLSGNTIYF.

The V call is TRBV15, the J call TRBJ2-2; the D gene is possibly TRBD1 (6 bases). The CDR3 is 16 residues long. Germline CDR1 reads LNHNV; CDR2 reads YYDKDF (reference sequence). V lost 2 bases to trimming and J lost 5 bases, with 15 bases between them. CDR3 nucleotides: TGTGCCACCAGCAGATTTGGGACATCACATACCGGGGAGCTGTTTTTT. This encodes CATSRFGTSHTGELFF.

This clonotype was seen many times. The CDR3 nucleotides read TGCGCCAGCAGCTTGGGGGCGGGGGGCACTGAAGCTTTCTTT. Its protein product is CASSLGAGGTEAFF. V usage is TRBV5-1 and J usage is TRBJ1-1, with D tentatively TRBD1 (5 bases). This CDR3 is 14 amino acids long. Germline V lookup: CDR1 SGHRS, CDR2 YFSETQ. The V end was cut by 0 bases, the J end by 4 bases, with 10 bases between.

The CDR3 DNA reads TGTGCCAGCAGTTACTCGCCAACAGGGGTGCAGTACGTC. Its translation is CASSYSPTGVQYV. The genes are TRBV6-5 and TRBJ2-7; 7 bases are shared with TRBD1. The CDR3 consists of 13 residues. Trimming at V came to 0 bases and at J to 9 bases, leaving 5 bases not matched to a gene. Per germline, CDR1 MNHEY and CDR2 SVGAGI.

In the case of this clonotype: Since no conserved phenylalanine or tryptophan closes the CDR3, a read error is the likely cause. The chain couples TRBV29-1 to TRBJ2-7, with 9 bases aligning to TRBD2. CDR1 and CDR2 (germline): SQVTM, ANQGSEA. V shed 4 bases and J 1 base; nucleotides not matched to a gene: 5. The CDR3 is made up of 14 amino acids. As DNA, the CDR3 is TGCAGCGTTGCCTGGCGGGAGGGGTCCTACGAGCAGTACTCC. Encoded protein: CSVAWREGSYEQYS.

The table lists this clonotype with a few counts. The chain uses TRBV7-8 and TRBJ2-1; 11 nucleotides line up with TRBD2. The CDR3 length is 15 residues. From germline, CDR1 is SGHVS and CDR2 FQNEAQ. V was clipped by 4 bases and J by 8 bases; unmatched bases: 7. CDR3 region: CASSSTGLADDEQFF. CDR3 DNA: TGTGCCAGCAGCTCTACGGGACTAGCGGACGATGAGCAGTTCTTC.

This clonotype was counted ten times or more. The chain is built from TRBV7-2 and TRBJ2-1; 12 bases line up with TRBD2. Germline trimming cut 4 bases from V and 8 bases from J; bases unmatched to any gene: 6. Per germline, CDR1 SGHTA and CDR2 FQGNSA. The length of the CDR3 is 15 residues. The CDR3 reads CASSSGLAGTDEQFF. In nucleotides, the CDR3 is TGTGCCAGCAGCTCTGGACTAGCGGGAACGGATGAGCAGTTCTTC.

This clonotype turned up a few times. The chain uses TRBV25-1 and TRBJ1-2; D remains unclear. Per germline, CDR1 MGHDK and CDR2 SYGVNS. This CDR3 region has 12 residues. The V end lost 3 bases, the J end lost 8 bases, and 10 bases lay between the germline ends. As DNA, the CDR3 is TGTGCCAGCAGTGAGGGATCTTGGGGCTACACCTTC. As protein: CASSEGSWGYTF.

The CDR3 region has the DNA TGTGCCAGCAGCTTTATGGGTTCCTACGAGCAGTACGTC. Its protein is CASSFMGSYEQYV. The chain links TRBV7-9 to TRBJ2-7; D is unresolved. The V end lost 3 bases, the J end lost 1 base, and 7 bases lay between the germline ends. The CDR3 sequence is 13 residues long. CDR1 SEHNR and CDR2 FQNEAQ come from the germline V gene (reference sequence).

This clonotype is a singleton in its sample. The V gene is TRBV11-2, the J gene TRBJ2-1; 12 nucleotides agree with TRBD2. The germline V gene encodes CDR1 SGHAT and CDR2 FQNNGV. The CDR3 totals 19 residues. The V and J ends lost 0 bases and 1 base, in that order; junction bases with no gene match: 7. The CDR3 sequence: CASSLEGLAGRVSYNEQFF. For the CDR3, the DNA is TGTGCCAGCAGCTTAGAAGGACTAGCGGGACGGGTTTCCTACAATGAGCAGTTCTTC.

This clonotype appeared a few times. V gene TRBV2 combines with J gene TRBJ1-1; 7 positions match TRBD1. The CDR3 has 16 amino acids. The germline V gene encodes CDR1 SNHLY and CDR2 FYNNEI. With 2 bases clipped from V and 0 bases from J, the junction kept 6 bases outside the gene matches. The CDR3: CASSELRTGLNTEAFF. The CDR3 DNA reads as TGTGCCAGCAGTGAACTAAGGACAGGCTTGAACACTGAAGCTTTCTTT.

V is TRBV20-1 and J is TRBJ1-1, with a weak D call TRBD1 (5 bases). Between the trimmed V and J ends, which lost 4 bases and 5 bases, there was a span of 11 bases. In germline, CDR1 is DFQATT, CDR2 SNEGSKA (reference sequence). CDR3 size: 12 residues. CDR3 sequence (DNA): TGCAGTGCTAATCCCCCAGGGACTGAAGCTTTCTTT. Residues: CSANPPGTEAFF.

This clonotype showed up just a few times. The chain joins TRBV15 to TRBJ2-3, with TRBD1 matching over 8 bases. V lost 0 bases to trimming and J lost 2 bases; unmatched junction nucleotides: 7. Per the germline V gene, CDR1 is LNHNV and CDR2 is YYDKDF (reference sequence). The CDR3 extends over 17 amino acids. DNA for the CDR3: TGTGCCACCAGCAGAGAGAAGAGACAGGGGTACACAGATACGCAGTATTTT. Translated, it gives CATSREKRQGYTDTQYF.

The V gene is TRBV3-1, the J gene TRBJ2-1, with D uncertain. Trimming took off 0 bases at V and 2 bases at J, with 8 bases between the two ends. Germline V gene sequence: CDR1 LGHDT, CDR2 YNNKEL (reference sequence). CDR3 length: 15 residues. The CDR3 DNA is TGTGCCAGCAGCCAAGATCTGACAACCTACAATGAGCAGTTCTTC. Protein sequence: CASSQDLTTYNEQFF.

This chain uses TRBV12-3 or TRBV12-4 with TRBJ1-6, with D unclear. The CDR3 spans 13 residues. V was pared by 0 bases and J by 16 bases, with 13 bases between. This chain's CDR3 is CASSLAIRISLHF. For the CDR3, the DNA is TGTGCCAGCAGTTTAGCGATAAGAATATCACTCCACTTT.